This entry lists 21 T cell receptor beta chains sequenced from one sample in a study of cytomegalovirus exposure and HLA in healthy donors. 60 Vbeta and 13 Jbeta primers were used in PCR. The protocol was immunoSEQ multiplex PCR, while the TCRdb copy is restricted to in-frame clones and leaves out a portion. This specimen shows about 88,000 clones; the ten leading clones hold just over 5.5%. Sequencing was performed on PBMCs. These receptors came from a girl between 5 and 17 years old in good health and CMV-seropositive.

CDR3 region: CASSPGDRDGEQYV. CDR3 bases: TGTGCCAGCAGTCCTGGCGACAGGGACGGAGAGCAGTACGTC. The chain combines TRBV28 with TRBJ2-7, with TRBD1 identical over 7 bases. From germline, CDR1 is MDHEN and CDR2 SYDVKM. The J segment lost 7 bases and the V segment lost 5 bases, leaving 11 bases of the junction unmatched. The CDR3 sequence is 14 residues long.

The chain has TRBV5-1 and TRBJ2-3, with 8 positions matching TRBD2. This CDR3 is built from 17 residues. Trimming at V came to 4 bases and at J to 4 bases, leaving 14 bases not matched to a gene. Germline V gene lookup returns CDR1 SGHRS and CDR2 YFSETQ. The CDR3 sequence: CASSKNVGTSIPDTQYF. CDR3 bases: TGCGCCAGCAGCAAGAACGTCGGGACTAGTATCCCAGATACGCAGTATTTT. Complete variable domain (other parts from reference TRBV5-1 and TRBJ2-3): KAGVTQTPRYLIKTRGQQVTLSCSPISGHRSVSWYQQTPGQGLQFLFEYFSETQRNKGNFPGRFSGRQFSNSRSEMNVSTLELGDSALYLCASSKNVGTSIPDTQYFGPGTRLTVL.

The chain uses TRBV23-1 and TRBJ2-7; no firm D call. TRBV23-1 is annotated as an ORF whose role is uncertain. The CDR3 loop spans 15 amino acids. The V end lost 4 bases, the J end lost 0 bases, and 13 bases lay between the germline ends. Here the CDR3 DNA reads TGCGCCAGCAGTCCTAAGGTAGCTCTCTCCTACGAGCAGTACGTC. Translating it yields CASSPKVALSYEQYV.

V gene TRBV7-9 combines with J gene TRBJ1-1, with D possibly matching TRBD1 (6 bases). This CDR3 comprises 14 residues. The V and J ends lost 5 bases and 12 bases respectively, with 22 bases between them. Germline values: CDR1 SEHNR, CDR2 FQNEAQ (reference sequence). In DNA form, the CDR3 reads TGTGCCAGCAGCGGTAGGGACATAGCCCGTCCCACTTTCTTT. Amino acid sequence: CASSGRDIARPTFF.

The chain recombines TRBV11-2 with TRBJ2-3; a possible D gene is TRBD2 (6 bases). The CDR3 contains 14 residues. Germline CDR1 SGHAT, CDR2 FQNNGV. V gave up 6 bases and J gave up 1 base, with 11 bases separating them. DNA of the CDR3: TGTGCCAGCAGGATAACGGGGGGCACAGATACGCAGTATTTT. Its translation is CASRITGGTDTQYF. Filled out from reference TRBV11-2 and TRBJ2-3, the complete variable domain reads EAGVAQSPRYKIIEKRQSVAFWCNPISGHATLYWYQQILGQGPKLLIQFQNNGVVDDSQLPKDRFSAERLKGVDSTLKIQPAKLEDSAVYLCASRITGGTDTQYFGPGTRLTVL.

The chain uses TRBV4-1 and TRBJ2-5, with a weak D call TRBD2 (6 bases). From germline, CDR1 is MGHRA and CDR2 YSYEKL. This CDR3 has 16 residues. Trimming took off 4 bases at V and 5 bases at J, with 20 bases between the two ends. The CDR3 DNA sequence: TGCGCCAGCAGCCGCGGGACCCACGCCCTTGGGGAGACCCAGTACTTC. Its translation: CASSRGTHALGETQYF.

The rearrangement joins TRBV9 to TRBJ2-3; TRBD2 agrees at 9 bases. V was pared by 4 bases and J by 0 bases, with 6 bases of the junction left unmatched. Germline lookup yields CDR1 SGDLS and CDR2 YYNGEE. This CDR3 spans 16 amino acids. The CDR3 spells CASSPRGGDSTDTQYF. CDR3 sequence (DNA): TGTGCCAGCAGCCCGCGGGGGGGCGATAGCACAGATACGCAGTATTTT.

This chain uses TRBV9 with TRBJ2-3; 10 bases fit TRBD2. The CDR3 has 14 amino acids. Trimming removed 4 bases from V and 4 bases from J; junction bases left unmatched: 3. CDR1 is SGDLS and CDR2 is YYNGEE in the germline V gene. The CDR3, as DNA: TGTGCCAGCAGCTTCGGACTAGCGGCAGATACGCAGTATTTT. This translates into CASSFGLAADTQYF.

The V call is TRBV15, the J call TRBJ2-5, with D possibly being TRBD1 (5 bases). The CDR3 runs 13 residues. Trimming left V 8 bases short and J 2 bases short, with 12 bases between. The V gene's germline CDR1 is LNHNV and CDR2 YYDKDF (reference sequence). The CDR3 DNA is TGTGCCACCCAACCAGGGCCTCAAGAGACCCAGTACTTC. Protein: CATQPGPQETQYF. The full variable domain, with the rest looked up from reference TRBV15 and TRBJ2-5, is DAMVIQNPRYQVTQFGKPVTLSCSQTLNHNVMYWYQQKSSQAPKLLFHYYDKDFNNEADTPDNFQSRRPNTSFCFLDIRSPGLGDTAMYLCATQPGPQETQYFGPGTRLLVL.

This sequence joins TRBV29-1 and TRBJ1-2; 7 nucleotides agree with TRBD1. The V and J ends lost 3 bases and 3 bases, in that order; junction bases with no gene match: 4. The CDR3 sequence is 13 residues long. The V gene's germline CDR1 is SQVTM and CDR2 ANQGSEA. CDR3 in DNA: TGCAGCGTTGAGGGACAGTCTTACTATGGCTACACCTTC. Amino acids: CSVEGQSYYGYTF.

The rearrangement links TRBV7-6 to TRBJ1-1, with D perhaps TRBD1 (6 bases). CDR1 is SGHVS, CDR2 FNYEAQ, per germline. The CDR3 is 15 amino acids. Trimming pared 5 bases from V and 1 base from J, leaving 14 bases between. CDR3 amino acids: CASSTLTGRNTEAFF. The CDR3 DNA reads TGTGCCAGCAGCACTCTAACAGGGAGGAACACTGAAGCTTTCTTT.

The chain employs TRBV9 and TRBJ2-3; the match to TRBD2 covers 8 bases. The germline gives CDR1 SGDLS, CDR2 YYNGEE. V lost 2 bases and J lost 2; bases outside the gene matches: 1. This CDR3 region has 14 residues. The CDR3 sequence is CASSVSGATDTQYF. CDR3 coding DNA: TGTGCCAGCAGCGTTAGCGGGGCCACAGATACGCAGTATTTT.

This chain's CDR3 is CASSLVAGSYGYTF. CDR3 DNA: TGCGCCAGCAGCTTGGTGGCCGGGTCCTATGGCTACACCTTC. The rearrangement links TRBV5-1 to TRBJ1-2; D unresolved. The V gene lost 0 bases and the J gene lost 4 bases, with 10 bases spanning the gap. The CDR3 is 14 residues long. CDR1 is SGHRS, CDR2 YFSETQ, per germline.

The chain recombines TRBV28 with TRBJ1-1; 7 bases line up with TRBD1. The germline CDR1 and CDR2 sequences are MDHEN and SYDVKM. After removal of 7 bases from V and 0 bases from J, the junction contained 11 bases not matched to a gene. The CDR3 is 16 amino acids. The CDR3, as DNA: TGTGCCAGCACACTGAGGGGGCGTTTCGTGAACACTGAAGCTTTCTTT. Encoded protein: CASTLRGRFVNTEAFF. The full variable domain, rest sourced from reference TRBV28 and TRBJ1-1, is DVKVTQSSRYLVKRTGEKVFLECVQDMDHENMFWYRQDPGLGLRLIYFSYDVKMKEKGDIPEGYSVSREKKERFSLILESASTNQTSMYLCASTLRGRFVNTEAFFGQGTRLTVV.

The rearrangement uses TRBV11-2 and TRBJ2-3; D is perhaps TRBD1 (6 bases). Trimming shortened V by 1 base and J by 6 bases, and 8 bases separated the two germline ends. The germline V gene encodes CDR1 SGHAT and CDR2 FQNNGV. The CDR3 spans 13 residues. In DNA, the CDR3 is TGTGCCAGCAGCTTAGGGGGGCGCGATACGCAGTATTTT. Protein product: CASSLGGRDTQYF.

The rearrangement links TRBV18 to TRBJ1-5; D is uncertain. V lost 1 base, J lost 6 bases, and 10 bases lay in between. Per the germline V gene, CDR1 is KGHSH and CDR2 is LQKENI. The CDR3 is 14 amino acids. The chain's CDR3 is CASSPQGGGQPQHF. As DNA, the CDR3 is TGTGCCAGCTCACCACAGGGAGGAGGTCAGCCCCAGCATTTT.

The gene calls are TRBV7-3 and TRBJ1-2; possible D gene TRBD1, 6 bases. The germline V and J ends were trimmed by 0 bases and 4 bases, with 12 bases remaining between them. Germline CDR1 is SGHTA and CDR2 is FQGTGA. CDR3 length: 15 amino acids. In DNA form, the CDR3 reads TGTGCCAGCAGCTTAACTGCAGGGGCGAGCTATGGCTACACCTTC. Translating gives CASSLTAGASYGYTF.

The chain is built from TRBV13 and TRBJ2-1; the match to TRBD1 covers 9 bases. The CDR3 is 16 residues long. CDR1 and CDR2 (germline): PRHDT, FYEKMQ (reference sequence). V dropped 5 bases and J dropped 8; count of bases not matched to a gene: 13. CDR3 amino acids: CASSPLGQGLGHEQFF. Written as DNA, the CDR3 is TGTGCCAGCAGCCCCCTCGGACAGGGGTTAGGTCATGAGCAGTTCTTC. Supplemented by reference TRBV13 and TRBJ2-1, the full variable domain reads AAGVIQSPRHLIKEKRETATLKCYPIPRHDTVYWYQQGPGQDPQFLISFYEKMQSDKGSIPDRFSAQQFSDYHSELNMSSLELGDSALYFCASSPLGQGLGHEQFFGPGTRLTVL.

The chain joins TRBV7-2 to TRBJ1-1; 7 positions agree with TRBD1. V dropped 1 base and J dropped 5; count of bases not matched to a gene: 16. There are 18 residues in the CDR3. Germline CDR1 reads SGHTA; CDR2 reads FQGNSA. CDR3 DNA sequence: TGTGCCAGCAGCTTAGTCGGAGGGGGCCAAGGTAGTCGAACTGAAGCTTTCTTT. This codes for CASSLVGGGQGSRTEAFF.

This chain uses TRBV5-4 with TRBJ1-2; D call uncertain. Per the germline V gene, CDR1 is SGHNT and CDR2 is YYREEE (reference sequence). V lost 0 bases, J lost 2 bases, and 11 bases lay in between. The CDR3 contains 15 residues. This chain's CDR3 is CASSLAGYLNYGYTF. CDR3 nucleotide sequence: TGTGCCAGCAGCTTGGCAGGATACTTAAACTATGGCTACACCTTC.

The chain carries TRBV7-9 and TRBJ1-3, with D hard to call. This CDR3 comprises 15 residues. V was pared by 5 bases and J by 4 bases, with 15 bases between. Germline lookup yields CDR1 SEHNR and CDR2 FQNEAQ (reference sequence). This chain's CDR3 is CASSLAAGSGNTIYF. As DNA, the CDR3 is TGTGCCAGCAGCCTTGCGGCGGGGTCCGGAAACACCATATATTTT.